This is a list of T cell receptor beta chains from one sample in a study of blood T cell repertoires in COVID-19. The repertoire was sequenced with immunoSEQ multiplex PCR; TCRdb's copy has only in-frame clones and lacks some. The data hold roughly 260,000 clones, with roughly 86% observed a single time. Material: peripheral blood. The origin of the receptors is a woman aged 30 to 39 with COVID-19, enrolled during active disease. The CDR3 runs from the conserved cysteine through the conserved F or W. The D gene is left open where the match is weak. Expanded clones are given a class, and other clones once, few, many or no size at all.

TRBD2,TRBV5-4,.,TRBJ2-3,CASSSQRGLADRDTQYF,TGTGCCAGCAGCTCACAAAGGGGACTAGCGGATAGAGATACGCAGTATTTT
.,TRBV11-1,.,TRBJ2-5,CASSLRDWRETQYF,TGTGCCAGCAGCCTCCGGGACTGGAGAGAGACCCAGTACTTC
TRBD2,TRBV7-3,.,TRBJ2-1,CASSQDLGGSEQFF,TGTGCCAGCAGCCAAGACCTCGGGGGGAGTGAGCAGTTCTTC
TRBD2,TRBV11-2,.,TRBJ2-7,CASSFKREDPYEQYF,TGTGCCAGCAGCTTCAAACGGGAGGATCCCTACGAGCAGTACTTC
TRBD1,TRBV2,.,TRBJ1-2,CASSVQGAGGYTF,TGTGCCAGCAGTGTACAGGGGGCAGGTGGCTACACCTTC
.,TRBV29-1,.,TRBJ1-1,CSVGYSEMNTEAFF,TGCAGCGTCGGCTATAGCGAAATGAACACTGAAGCTTTCTTT
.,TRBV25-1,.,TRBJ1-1,CASSDWTEEAFF,TGTGCCAGCAGTGATTGGACAGAAGAAGCTTTCTTT
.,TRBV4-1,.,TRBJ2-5,CASSPTGTQETQYF,TGCGCCAGCAGCCCCACAGGGACCCAAGAGACCCAGTACTTC
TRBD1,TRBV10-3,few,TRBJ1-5,CAISESRAGGPQHF,TGTGCCATCAGTGAGAGCAGGGCAGGGGGGCCCCAGCATTTT
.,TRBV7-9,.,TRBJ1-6,CASSQGFNSPLHF,TGTGCCAGCTCCCAGGGGTTTAATTCACCCCTCCACTTT
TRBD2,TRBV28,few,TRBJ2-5,CASSFRLAGAETQYF,TGTGCCAGCAGTTTTAGACTAGCGGGAGCGGAGACCCAGTACTTC
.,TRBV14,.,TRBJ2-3,CASSQMRSGSTDTQYF,TGTGCCAGCAGCCAAATGCGAAGCGGGAGCACAGATACGCAGTATTTT